A single sample is the source of the 32 T cell receptor beta chains below, sequenced in a study of beta chain features in type 1 diabetes. All of the isolated RNA was reverse transcribed, so expressed TCRB transcripts were sequenced. Method: immunoSEQ multiplex PCR; TCRdb's copy keeps in-frame clones and lacks some. Among around 400,000 clones listed, 10% to 15% were seen once. The sequencing sample was made of naive CD4+ T cells from blood. The receptors come from a man younger than 35 in good health.

Only a few counts were recorded for this clone. The chain combines TRBV5-4 with TRBJ2-7; D not certain. From germline, CDR1 is SGHNT and CDR2 YYREEE (reference sequence). This CDR3 spans 14 amino acids. The V end lost 3 bases, the J end lost 2 bases, and 12 bases lay between the germline ends. The CDR3 is CASSSRVSPYEQYF. The CDR3 bases are TGTGCCAGCAGCTCTAGAGTGTCCCCCTACGAGCAGTACTTC.

The chain combines TRBV30 with TRBJ1-2; D not resolved. Trimming took off 2 bases at V and 2 bases at J, with 12 bases between the two ends. The V gene's germline CDR1 is GTSNPN and CDR2 SVGIG (reference sequence). This CDR3 is built from 14 residues. In DNA, the CDR3 is TGTGCCTGGAGTTTAGACAACCGAAACTATGGCTACACCTTC. It specifies CAWSLDNRNYGYTF.

The gene calls are TRBV30 and TRBJ2-3; possible D gene TRBD2, 5 bases. The CDR3 has 15 amino acids. Trimming took 5 bases from V and 5 from J, leaving 20 bases between them. Germline V gene lookup returns CDR1 GTSNPN and CDR2 SVGIG (reference sequence). The CDR3 region has the DNA TGTGCCTGGGGTAGAATAGGCGGGCGGTTAGATACGCAGTATTTT. Translation: CAWGRIGGRLDTQYF.

The J gene is TRBJ2-2, the V gene TRBV6-4; TRBD2 matches 8 bases. This CDR3 region has 16 residues. The germline V gene has CDR1 MRHNA and CDR2 SNTAGT. The junction had 8 bases not matched to a gene; V was cut back by 6 bases and J by 2 bases. CDR3 coding DNA: TGTGCCAGCAGCGCGCTTAGCGGGATCAACACCGGGGAGCTGTTTTTT. It translates to CASSALSGINTGELFF.

The chain carries TRBV6-4 and TRBJ2-1; 13 bases align to TRBD2. The CDR3 extends over 14 amino acids. The V gene's germline CDR1 is MRHNA and CDR2 SNTAGT. V shed 6 bases, J shed 9 bases, and the junction held 5 bases outside the gene matches. CDR3 sequence reads: CASSGTSGALEQFF. CDR3 DNA sequence: TGTGCCAGCAGCGGGACTAGCGGGGCCCTTGAGCAGTTCTTC.

This clone came up a few times. V usage is TRBV25-1 and J usage is TRBJ2-6, with D unresolved. Germline V CDR1 and CDR2: MGHDK, SYGVNS. V lost 7 bases, J lost 0 bases, and 4 bases lay in between. The length of the CDR3 is 13 residues. The CDR3 reads CASTVSGANVLTF. CDR3 sequence (DNA): TGTGCCAGCACGGTCTCTGGGGCCAACGTCCTGACTTTC.

J is TRBJ1-2 and V is TRBV6-5; TRBD1 might be the D (5 bases). The V end lost 5 bases, the J end lost 6 bases, and 16 bases lay between the germline ends. Germline V lookup: CDR1 MNHEY, CDR2 SVGAGI. CDR3 length equals 14 residues. The CDR3 DNA reads as TGTGCCAGCAGTCCCCTATTGACAGTGAATGGCTACACCTTC. Translating gives CASSPLLTVNGYTF.

The rearrangement links TRBV9 to TRBJ2-3; D unclear. CDR1 and CDR2 (germline): SGDLS, YYNGEE. Trimming left V 0 bases short and J 0 bases short, with 11 bases between. The CDR3 is made up of 16 amino acids. This CDR3 reads CASSVGANPSTDTQYF. DNA of the CDR3: TGTGCCAGCAGCGTAGGGGCGAATCCTAGCACAGATACGCAGTATTTT.

This clone was detected only a few times. The V gene is TRBV7-3, the J gene TRBJ2-2; D not resolved. The germline V gene has CDR1 SGHTA and CDR2 FQGTGA. The CDR3 covers 17 residues. The V end lost 5 bases, the J end lost 2 bases, and 18 bases lay between the germline ends. The CDR3 spells CASSLAVLEANTGELFF. CDR3 DNA sequence: TGTGCCAGCAGCCTGGCCGTTCTAGAGGCAAACACCGGGGAGCTGTTTTTT. The whole variable domain, remainder taken from reference TRBV7-3 and TRBJ2-2, is GAGVSQTPSNKVTEKGKYVELRCDPISGHTALYWYRQSLGQGPEFLIYFQGTGAADDSGLPNDRFFAVRPEGSVSTLKIQRTERGDSAVYLCASSLAVLEANTGELFFGEGSRLTVL.

The table lists this clone with a few counts. The sample holds other DNA sequences that translate to the same CDR3. The V and J genes are TRBV7-2 and TRBJ1-5; D is undetermined. Trimming left V 1 base short and J 0 bases short, with 7 bases between. This CDR3 has 15 amino acids. Germline-derived CDR1 and CDR2 are SGHTA and FQGNSA. The DNA for the CDR3 is TGTGCCAGCAGCTTAGTCGGGGATAGCAATCAGCCCCAGCATTTT. Protein product: CASSLVGDSNQPQHF.

This sequence joins TRBV5-4 and TRBJ2-1, with a possible D match to TRBD1 (6 bases). There are 15 residues in the CDR3. V dropped 0 bases and J dropped 7 bases, with 14 bases sitting between them. CDR1 is SGHNT, CDR2 YYREEE, per germline (reference sequence). CDR3 sequence reads: CASSLGQGKSNEQFF. The CDR3 DNA sequence: TGTGCCAGCAGCTTGGGTCAGGGGAAGTCAAATGAGCAGTTCTTC.

The gene calls are TRBV13 and TRBJ2-7, with 7 bases identical to TRBD1. The CDR3 contains 16 residues. Germline V CDR1 and CDR2: PRHDT, FYEKMQ (reference sequence). Trimming took 4 bases from V and 1 from J; bases not matched to a gene: 10. The CDR3: CASSSPFSGQSYEQYF. CDR3 DNA: TGTGCCAGCAGCTCACCGTTCTCGGGACAGTCCTACGAGCAGTACTTC.

This clone was recorded a few times. J is TRBJ1-2 and V is TRBV4-2; the D is unclear. Germline CDR1 and CDR2: LGHNA and YNFKEQ. Trimming took 5 bases from V and 4 from J, leaving 8 bases between them. CDR3 length: 12 amino acids. CDR3 sequence: CASSATSYGYTF. In DNA form, the CDR3 reads TGTGCCAGCAGCGCTACTTCCTATGGCTACACCTTC.

The V gene is TRBV19, the J gene TRBJ2-4; D might be TRBD1 (6 bases). This CDR3 contains 19 residues. Germline V gene data show CDR1 as LNHDA and CDR2 as SQIVND (reference sequence). Between the trimmed V and J ends, which lost 3 bases and 5 bases, there was a span of 26 bases. CDR3 sequence: CASSIGYLIRGPAENIQYF. CDR3 bases: TGTGCCAGTAGTATTGGCTACCTTATCAGGGGTCCTGCGGAAAACATTCAGTACTTC.

J is TRBJ1-1 and V is TRBV4-3, with 9 bases that match TRBD1. The CDR3 spans 15 residues. J lost 4 bases, V lost 3 bases, and 6 bases had no gene match. CDR1 and CDR2 from the germline V gene are LGHNA and YSLEER. The CDR3, as DNA: TGCGCCAGCAGCCAGGGACAGGGTAGGTTCACTGAAGCTTTCTTT. Translating gives CASSQGQGRFTEAFF.

The chain's CDR3 is CASSFGQAMSYEQYF. In DNA form, the CDR3 reads TGTGCCAGCAGCTTCGGACAGGCTATGTCCTACGAGCAGTACTTC. The rearrangement links TRBV7-2 to TRBJ2-7, with 7 bases aligning to TRBD1. This CDR3 has 15 amino acids. CDR1 SGHTA and CDR2 FQGNSA come from the germline V gene. Trimming took 3 bases from V and 1 from J; bases not matched to a gene: 6. The full variable domain, rest sourced from reference TRBV7-2 and TRBJ2-7, is GAGVSQSPSNKVTEKGKDVELRCDPISGHTALYWYRQSLGQGLEFLIYFQGNSAPDKSGLPSDRFSAERTGGSVSTLTIQRTQQEDSAVYLCASSFGQAMSYEQYFGPGTRLTVT.

The CDR3 DNA sequence: TGTGCCAGCGGGCTTGCGGGACTAGCGAATTATTTACGTGGTGAGCAGTTCTTC. Its protein is CASGLAGLANYLRGEQFF. The rearrangement links TRBV7-9 to TRBJ2-1; TRBD2 matches 10 bases. This CDR3 contains 18 residues. Trimming took 8 bases from V and 9 from J; bases not matched to a gene: 22. Germline V gene sequence: CDR1 SEHNR, CDR2 FQNEAQ (reference sequence).

The sample holds a few counts of this clone. The chain employs TRBV19 and TRBJ1-5; no clear D. V lost 3 bases and J 5 bases, leaving 5 bases between the germline ends. CDR3 length: 12 amino acids. CDR1 and CDR2 from the germline V gene are LNHDA and SQIVND (reference sequence). The chain's CDR3 is CASSIRYQPQHF. The CDR3 bases are TGTGCCAGTAGTATCAGATATCAGCCCCAGCATTTT.

This chain joins TRBV4-2 and TRBJ2-5; no clear D. V dropped 1 base and J dropped 2 bases, with 11 bases sitting between them. Looked up from germline, CDR1 is LGHNA and CDR2 is YNFKEQ. This CDR3 is 15 amino acids long. In DNA, the CDR3 is TGTGCCAGCAGCCAAGTGGCAGGCGAACAAGAGACCCAGTACTTC. It is translated as CASSQVAGEQETQYF.

This clone was found a few times. This chain uses TRBV18 with TRBJ2-3; 9 bases agree with TRBD1. Germline values: CDR1 KGHSH, CDR2 LQKENI. V trimming: 3 bases; J trimming: 0 bases; junction bases outside the gene matches: 7. The CDR3 is 17 amino acids. CDR3 loop: CASSPLIQGASTDTQYF. CDR3 DNA sequence: TGTGCCAGCTCACCCCTCATACAGGGGGCTAGCACAGATACGCAGTATTTT.

The chain recombines TRBV7-2 with TRBJ2-1; TRBD2 might be the D (5 bases). The CDR3 contains 15 residues. Per the germline V gene, CDR1 is SGHTA and CDR2 is FQGNSA. V was cut by 0 bases and J by 2 bases, with 8 bases left in between. In DNA form, the CDR3 reads TGTGCCAGCAGCTTAGCCCGGGGAACCTACAATGAGCAGTTCTTC. Translating it yields CASSLARGTYNEQFF.

The chain uses TRBV9 and TRBJ2-7, with a weak D call TRBD1 (6 bases). V lost 4 bases and J 3 bases, leaving 17 bases between the germline ends. Germline CDR1 is SGDLS and CDR2 is YYNGEE. This CDR3 is built from 15 residues. This chain's CDR3 is CASSPPGGPRYEQYF. DNA for the CDR3: TGTGCCAGCAGCCCACCTGGGGGCCCTCGCTACGAGCAGTACTTC.

The CDR3 coding sequence is TGTGCCAGCAGCTTAGGTCTAGCGGGAGTGGAAGATACGCAGTATTTT. Protein sequence: CASSLGLAGVEDTQYF. The V and J genes are TRBV7-6 and TRBJ2-3, with 10 bases lining up with TRBD2. J gave up 5 bases and V 1 base, and 6 bases lay outside the gene matches. Germline V lookup: CDR1 SGHVS, CDR2 FNYEAQ. The CDR3 consists of 16 residues.

This clone has just a few counts. The chain uses TRBV7-2 and TRBJ1-3, with D possibly TRBD1 on 6 matching bases. The CDR3 is 14 amino acids. The V end was cut by 3 bases, the J end by 2 bases, with 8 bases between. Germline CDR1 reads SGHTA; CDR2 reads FQGNSA. CDR3: CASSFAGAGNTIYF. CDR3 sequence (DNA): TGTGCCAGCAGCTTTGCAGGGGCTGGAAACACCATATATTTT.

The chain has TRBV19 and TRBJ2-2; tentative D call: TRBD2 (6 bases). Germline V gene sequence: CDR1 LNHDA, CDR2 SQIVND (reference sequence). Trimming took off 7 bases at V and 0 bases at J, with 18 bases between the two ends. The CDR3 has 17 residues. CDR3 loop: CASTRSWRDSNTGELFF. In DNA, the CDR3 is TGTGCCAGTACCAGATCCTGGAGGGACTCGAACACCGGGGAGCTGTTTTTT.

In its sample, this clone was seen a few times. The chain joins TRBV5-4 to TRBJ2-7; D is ambiguous. This CDR3 is 15 amino acids long. V was clipped by 4 bases and J by 0 bases, with 14 bases between them. Germline V gives CDR1 SGHNT, CDR2 YYREEE (reference sequence). The CDR3 sequence: CASSPRPGDSYEQYF. The CDR3 DNA follows: TGTGCCAGCAGCCCCCGACCGGGTGACTCCTACGAGCAGTACTTC. Using reference TRBV5-4 and TRBJ2-7 for the parts outside the CDR3, the full variable domain is ETGVTQSPTHLIKTRGQQVTLRCSSQSGHNTVSWYQQALGQGPQFIFQYYREEENGRGNFPPRFSGLQFPNYSSELNVNALELDDSALYLCASSPRPGDSYEQYFGPGTRLTVT.

This clone was counted a few times. V usage is TRBV7-8 and J usage is TRBJ2-1; D unclear. The CDR3 is 13 amino acids. V was cut by 1 base and J by 3 bases, with 4 bases left in between. Germline assignment: CDR1 SGHVS and CDR2 FQNEAQ. The CDR3 loop reads CASSLGSYNEQFF. The CDR3, as DNA: TGTGCCAGCAGCTTAGGGAGCTACAATGAGCAGTTCTTC.

This clone occurred many times. The rearrangement uses TRBV4-3 and TRBJ1-1; D may be TRBD1 (6 bases). This CDR3 has 13 residues. Trimming stripped 0 bases from V and 7 bases from J, with 9 bases between. In germline, CDR1 is LGHNA, CDR2 YSLEER. The CDR3 region is CASSQEVTGEAFF. The DNA of the CDR3 is TGCGCCAGCAGCCAAGAGGTGACAGGTGAAGCTTTCTTT.

This clone showed up just a few times. CDR3 sequence reads: CASSLASVGSTDTQYF. In DNA form, the CDR3 reads TGCGCCAGCAGCTTGGCCAGCGTCGGTAGCACAGATACGCAGTATTTT. The gene calls are TRBV5-1 and TRBJ2-3; D not certain. The V gene lost 0 bases and the J gene lost 0 bases, with 11 bases spanning the gap. The CDR3 contains 16 residues. CDR1 and CDR2 from the germline V gene are SGHRS and YFSETQ. The complete variable domain, with remaining parts taken from reference TRBV5-1 and TRBJ2-3, reads KAGVTQTPRYLIKTRGQQVTLSCSPISGHRSVSWYQQTPGQGLQFLFEYFSETQRNKGNFPGRFSGRQFSNSRSEMNVSTLELGDSALYLCASSLASVGSTDTQYFGPGTRLTVL.

This clone was seen a few times. The rearrangement links TRBV21-1 to TRBJ2-7; TRBD1 was called by the table and not checked on the DNA. TRBV21-1 is listed as a pseudogene. The CDR3 has 18 residues. CDR3 nucleotides: TGTGCCAGCAGCAAAGGGGGGCCGGGACAGGAATCTCGCTACGAGCAGTACTTC. Encoded protein: CASSKGGPGQESRYEQYF.

In this sample, this clone turned up a few times. The V call is TRBV7-8, the J call TRBJ1-1; 9 nucleotides agree with TRBD1. CDR3 length: 15 amino acids. V lost 5 bases and J lost 0; bases outside the gene matches: 4. Germline CDR1 SGHVS, CDR2 FQNEAQ. CDR3 DNA sequence: TGTGCCAGCAGCGCCCGGACAGGGGTGAACACTGAAGCTTTCTTT. Encoded protein: CASSARTGVNTEAFF.

The V call is TRBV15, the J call TRBJ2-7, with TRBD2 matching 7 bases. There are 13 residues in the CDR3. Germline-derived CDR1 and CDR2 are LNHNV and YYDKDF (reference sequence). Trimming removed 3 bases from V and 5 bases from J; junction bases left unmatched: 4. CDR3 nucleotides: TGTGCCACCAGCAGGGCGGGAGTCAACGAGCAGTACTTC. Its protein is CATSRAGVNEQYF.